The 10 T cell receptor beta chains in this list originate from one sample, sequenced in a study of control samples from healthy donors and cancer patients. Produced via immunoSEQ multiplex PCR; TCRdb's table is partial and in-frame only. Counted here are tens of thousands of clones, 91% occurring once; the ten biggest clones make up 15% to 19%. The sequenced sample was blood. The receptors derive from a man aged 25 to 40 in good health.

The genes are TRBV10-3 and TRBJ2-1; 9 bases are a match to TRBD1. The germline gives CDR1 ENHRY, CDR2 SYGVKD. Unmatched junction bases numbered 12, after V lost 4 bases and J lost 8 bases. The CDR3 length is 16 residues. CDR3 nucleotides: TGTGCCATCAGTGTGGGCCAAGGACAGGGGTTTGATGAGCAGTTCTTC. Protein product: CAISVGQGQGFDEQFF.

The chain recombines TRBV28 with TRBJ1-1; possibly TRBD1 for D (6 bases). V lost 10 bases and J 0 bases, leaving 9 bases between the germline ends. The V gene's germline CDR1 is MDHEN and CDR2 SYDVKM. The CDR3 totals 12 residues. The CDR3 sequence is CATGGLNTEAFF. The CDR3 DNA sequence: TGTGCCACGGGGGGGCTGAACACTGAAGCTTTCTTT.

V is TRBV4-3 and J is TRBJ1-4; D remains ambiguous. The CDR3 length is 16 residues. V lost 0 bases to trimming and J lost 7 bases, with 15 bases between them. Germline CDR1 is LGHNA and CDR2 is YSLEER. The CDR3 here is CASSQEGNSVFEKLFF. CDR3 in DNA: TGCGCCAGCAGCCAAGAGGGGAACAGCGTTTTTGAAAAACTGTTTTTT.

The chain has TRBV7-2 and TRBJ2-3, with 7 bases that match TRBD2. Germline V gives CDR1 SGHTA, CDR2 FQGNSA. The V and J ends lost 2 bases and 2 bases, in that order; junction bases with no gene match: 7. The CDR3 covers 16 residues. In nucleotides, the CDR3 is TGTGCCAGCAGCTTATTTTACGGGGGGACCACAGATACGCAGTATTTT. Translated, it gives CASSLFYGGTTDTQYF.

The chain has TRBV19 and TRBJ2-7, with TRBD2 matching 7 bases. V trimming: 5 bases; J trimming: 3 bases; junction bases outside the gene matches: 7. Germline CDR1 reads LNHDA; CDR2 reads SQIVND (reference sequence). This CDR3 comprises 14 residues. The CDR3 region is CASSPREGHYEQYF. The CDR3 coding sequence is TGTGCCAGTAGTCCGAGGGAGGGCCACTACGAGCAGTACTTC.

The J gene is TRBJ2-1, the V gene TRBV5-1, with unresolved D. The CDR3 totals 12 residues. Between the trimmed V and J ends, which lost 4 bases and 3 bases, there was a span of 5 bases. Per germline, CDR1 SGHRS and CDR2 YFSETQ. CDR3: CASSSNYNEQFF. DNA of the CDR3: TGCGCCAGCAGCAGTAACTACAATGAGCAGTTCTTC.

The CDR3 DNA follows: TGTGCCAGCAGTCCCCAGGTGGCAGCCACTGAAGCTTTCTTT. Translation: CASSPQVAATEAFF. The chain uses TRBV7-9 and TRBJ1-1; D is unresolved. From germline, CDR1 is SEHNR and CDR2 FQNEAQ (reference sequence). V was cut by 6 bases and J by 4 bases, with 15 bases left in between. The CDR3 spans 14 residues.

The rearrangement links TRBV7-3 to TRBJ2-1; a weak D match, TRBD1 (5 bases). The V and J ends lost 5 bases and 5 bases respectively, with 13 bases between them. This CDR3 region has 14 residues. Germline CDR1 SGHTA, CDR2 FQGTGA. CDR3 DNA: TGTGCCAGCAGCCTCGGCCGACAGAACAATGAGCAGTTCTTC. Its protein is CASSLGRQNNEQFF.

The chain couples TRBV11-3 to TRBJ2-7, with 7 nucleotides matching TRBD1. CDR1 and CDR2 (germline): SGHNT, YENEEA. The V and J ends lost 1 base and 5 bases, in that order; junction bases with no gene match: 8. The CDR3 has 15 residues. DNA of the CDR3: TGTGCCAGCAGCTTAGGACAGGGCGGTCTAGACGAGCAGTACTTC. This sequence encodes CASSLGQGGLDEQYF.

This chain joins TRBV21-1 and TRBJ2-3; the D segment call TRBD1 is taken from the table without a DNA check. TRBV21-1 is a pseudogene segment. There are 13 residues in the CDR3. The CDR3 DNA follows: TGTGCCAGCAGTGCCAGGGGCCCTGGTACGCAGTATTTT. Translated: CASSARGPGTQYF.